Below, 28 T cell receptor beta chains from the same sample are listed, as sequenced in a study of cytomegalovirus exposure and HLA in healthy donors (dated 2017 in TCRdb). The protocol used for the library was the immunoSEQ multiplex PCR assay. The multiplex PCR relied on a mix of 60 forward primers for TCR Vbeta segments and 13 reverse primers for TCR Jbeta segments. TCRdb holds this immuneACCESS table with in-frame rearrangements only. Some clones are missing; in checked studies, unresolved V genes explain under half, and the rest has no known cause. The sample records 120,000 or so clones, over 60% of which are singletons. The ten most abundant clones make up roughly 5.9% of the sample. Input material: PBMCs. Receptors were obtained from a middle-aged woman in good health and CMV-seronegative.

This clone was detected once. The chain joins TRBV6-1 to TRBJ2-7; D is unresolved. The length of the CDR3 is 12 residues. CDR1 is MNHNS, CDR2 SASEGT, per germline. The V and J ends lost 4 bases and 4 bases respectively, with 8 bases between them. The CDR3 region has the DNA TGTGCCAGCAGTGCACTAATTTACGAGCAGTACTTC. Its protein product is CASSALIYEQYF.

This chain connects TRBV29-1 to TRBJ2-1; 7 nucleotides agree with TRBD2. The CDR3 spans 12 residues. The germline CDR1 and CDR2 sequences are SQVTM and ANQGSEA. The CDR3 region is CGGGVGSNEQFF. Written as DNA, the CDR3 is TGCGGGGGAGGGGTAGGGAGTAATGAGCAGTTCTTC.

The chain employs TRBV7-9 and TRBJ1-1, with 7 bases matching TRBD1. Germline V gives CDR1 SEHNR, CDR2 FQNEAQ (reference sequence). V dropped 10 bases and J dropped 1; count of bases not matched to a gene: 6. This CDR3 has 13 amino acids. The CDR3 DNA sequence: TGTGCCAACGCCGGGACAGCGAACACTGAAGCTTTCTTT. This sequence encodes CANAGTANTEAFF.

J is TRBJ2-7 and V is TRBV27, with D perhaps TRBD2 (7 bases). V was pared by 5 bases and J by 4 bases, with 21 bases between. The germline V gene has CDR1 MNHEY and CDR2 SMNVEV (reference sequence). The CDR3 runs to 16 residues. Here the CDR3 reads CASSPWGGRRGYEQYF. The CDR3 DNA reads TGTGCCAGCAGTCCCTGGGGGGGCAGGAGAGGATACGAGCAGTACTTC.

The V gene is TRBV7-8, the J gene TRBJ1-1; D perhaps matches TRBD1 (6 bases). Trimming shortened V by 3 bases and J by 0 bases, and 11 bases separated the two germline ends. CDR1 and CDR2 (germline): SGHVS, FQNEAQ. This CDR3 is built from 15 residues. CDR3 protein: CASSFRGGMNTEAFF. CDR3 in DNA: TGTGCCAGCAGCTTCAGGGGCGGAATGAACACTGAAGCTTTCTTT.

Notes on this clone: The conserved phenylalanine or tryptophan is not found at the CDR3 terminus, so this likely reflects a read error. The rearrangement uses TRBV14 and TRBJ1-1; 9 bases align to TRBD1. The V gene's germline CDR1 is SGHDN and CDR2 FVKESK. This CDR3 has 18 residues. V shed 2 bases and J 4 bases; nucleotides not matched to a gene: 14. CDR3 nucleotides: TGTGCCAGCAGCCAACCTGGAGGACAGGGGAGAGGGCTCACTGAAGCTTTCCTT. Amino acid sequence: CASSQPGGQGRGLTEAFL.

The chain couples TRBV2 to TRBJ1-2; D unresolved. The germline V gene has CDR1 SNHLY and CDR2 FYNNEI. V dropped 1 base and J dropped 4 bases, with 4 bases sitting between them. The CDR3 is 12 amino acids. CDR3 amino acids: CASSEDLYGYTF. The CDR3 DNA follows: TGTGCCAGCAGTGAAGATCTCTATGGCTACACCTTC.

The CDR3, as DNA: TGTGCCAGCAGTCCTACAGGGCTGGGCTACGAGCAGTACTTC. It yields the protein CASSPTGLGYEQYF. The chain links TRBV6-1 to TRBJ2-5; tentative D call: TRBD1 (6 bases). The J call may be incorrect, as the DNA end agrees better with TRBJ2-7. The CDR3 sequence is 14 residues long. Germline CDR1 is MNHNS and CDR2 is SASEGT.

This chain links TRBV7-9 with TRBJ1-5, with D possibly TRBD1 on 6 matching bases. Deletions cut 5 bases from V and 2 bases from J, with 16 bases between. This CDR3 has 16 amino acids. CDR1 is SEHNR, CDR2 FQNEAQ, per germline (reference sequence). The CDR3: CASSTKGGPGNQPQHF. DNA of the CDR3: TGTGCCAGCAGCACCAAGGGGGGGCCTGGCAATCAGCCCCAGCATTTT.

This chain links TRBV5-5 with TRBJ1-4; 9 nucleotides line up with TRBD1. Germline-derived CDR1 and CDR2 are SGHKS and YYEKEE (reference sequence). This CDR3 comprises 13 residues. The J segment lost 8 bases and the V segment lost 4 bases, leaving 3 bases of the junction unmatched. CDR3 amino acids: CASSPGTGEKLFF. DNA for the CDR3: TGTGCCAGCAGCCCTGGGACAGGGGAAAAACTGTTTTTT.

This clone was counted a few times. The chain employs TRBV6-6 and TRBJ1-2; the D is unclear. Germline CDR1 MNHNY, CDR2 SVGAGI (reference sequence). The CDR3 loop spans 11 amino acids. The ends were cut back, 7 bases at V and 5 bases at J, with 8 bases in the middle. The CDR3 nucleotides read TGTGCCAGCACCTTCGCGTATGGCTACACCTTC. Translation gives CASTFAYGYTF.

V gene TRBV6-1 combines with J gene TRBJ1-3; D uncertain. Trimming stripped 3 bases from V and 4 bases from J, with 7 bases between. Germline CDR1 MNHNS, CDR2 SASEGT. CDR3 length: 13 amino acids. The CDR3 nucleotides read TGTGCCAGCAGTGAGGGAGTGGGAAACACCATATATTTT. Encoded protein: CASSEGVGNTIYF.

The CDR3 spells CASSPIAGANVLTF. In nucleotides, the CDR3 is TGTGCCAGCAGCCCCATTGCTGGGGCCAACGTCCTGACTTTC. The genes are TRBV11-3 and TRBJ2-6, with D hard to call. The CDR3 sequence is 14 residues long. The germline V gene encodes CDR1 SGHNT and CDR2 YENEEA. Trimming removed 5 bases from V and 2 bases from J, with 7 bases in between.

V gene TRBV27 combines with J gene TRBJ2-7; 7 bases line up with TRBD2. Germline CDR1 MNHEY, CDR2 SMNVEV (reference sequence). V was pared by 3 bases and J by 7 bases, with 9 bases of the junction left unmatched. This CDR3 is built from 14 residues. The DNA of the CDR3 is TGTGCCAGCAGTTTCCGACGCTCGGGGGGTGAGCAGTACTTC. Protein sequence: CASSFRRSGGEQYF.

The genes are TRBV5-1 and TRBJ1-2; no clear D gene. The CDR3 runs 15 residues. V lost 4 bases, J lost 2 bases, and 15 bases lay in between. Germline CDR1 reads SGHRS; CDR2 reads YFSETQ. The CDR3 DNA is TGCGCCAGCAGCGACCTGTGGGCAGGAAACTATGGCTACACCTTC. This translates into CASSDLWAGNYGYTF. The variable domain in full, with the rest retrieved from reference TRBV5-1 and TRBJ1-2, is KAGVTQTPRYLIKTRGQQVTLSCSPISGHRSVSWYQQTPGQGLQFLFEYFSETQRNKGNFPGRFSGRQFSNSRSEMNVSTLELGDSALYLCASSDLWAGNYGYTFGSGTRLTVV.

V gene TRBV7-9 combines with J gene TRBJ1-2; 7 bases align to TRBD1. Germline V gene sequence: CDR1 SEHNR, CDR2 FQNEAQ (reference sequence). The CDR3 is made up of 16 amino acids. Unmatched junction bases numbered 12, after V lost 5 bases and J lost 3 bases. The chain's CDR3 is CASSPGPRQGDYGYTF. In nucleotides, the CDR3 is TGTGCCAGCAGCCCCGGGCCCCGACAGGGTGACTATGGCTACACCTTC.

The CDR3 loop reads CASSRWGQTSYEQYF. The CDR3 bases are TGTGCCAGCAGCCGGTGGGGACAGACATCCTACGAGCAGTACTTC. The chain couples TRBV11-2 to TRBJ2-7, with TRBD1 identical over 7 bases. This CDR3 has 15 residues. V dropped 5 bases and J dropped 1; count of bases not matched to a gene: 8. Germline assignment: CDR1 SGHAT and CDR2 FQNNGV.

As regards this clone: Within the sample, other DNA sequences also encode this same CDR3. V is TRBV6-1 and J is TRBJ2-1; TRBD2 matches 7 bases. After removal of 2 bases from V and 7 bases from J, the junction contained 2 bases not matched to a gene. This CDR3 is built from 13 residues. Germline values: CDR1 MNHNS, CDR2 SASEGT. CDR3 in amino acids: CASSETGGNEQFF. For the CDR3, the DNA is TGTGCCAGCAGTGAAACGGGGGGAAATGAGCAGTTCTTC.

The rearrangement links TRBV9 to TRBJ2-5; perhaps TRBD1 as D (6 bases). The CDR3 spans 13 residues. Deletions cut 0 bases from V and 9 bases from J, with 12 bases between. The germline CDR1 and CDR2 sequences are SGDLS and YYNGEE. Written as DNA, the CDR3 is TGTGCCAGCAGCGTAGTGGGGGCTGGGGCCCAGTACTTC. Its protein is CASSVVGAGAQYF.

This clone was observed a handful of times. The rearrangement joins TRBV5-3 to TRBJ2-1; D perhaps matches TRBD2 (5 bases). TRBV5-3 counts as an open reading frame of uncertain function. This CDR3 has 14 residues. Trimming left V 1 base short and J 9 bases short, with 14 bases between. CDR3 residues: CARSLCGSYPEQFF. The CDR3 DNA reads as TGTGCCAGAAGCTTGTGTGGGAGTTATCCTGAGCAGTTCTTC.

The chain uses TRBV2 and TRBJ2-1, with D perhaps matching TRBD2 (6 bases). This CDR3 is 16 amino acids long. The germline gives CDR1 SNHLY, CDR2 FYNNEI. Trimming took off 8 bases at V and 3 bases at J, with 20 bases between the two ends. The CDR3 protein is CASLDFLARHYNEQFF. CDR3 DNA sequence: TGTGCCAGCCTCGATTTTCTAGCGCGACACTACAATGAGCAGTTCTTC.

The CDR3 here is CASSLETGTQYF. Here the CDR3 DNA reads TGTGCCAGCAGTTTAGAGACAGGGACCCAGTACTTC. The chain uses TRBV28 and TRBJ2-5, with TRBD1 as a possible D gene (6 bases). Germline values: CDR1 MDHEN, CDR2 SYDVKM. The CDR3 is made up of 12 amino acids. The V and J ends lost 2 bases and 7 bases respectively, with 8 bases between them.

The rearrangement links TRBV10-3 to TRBJ2-5; no reliable D call. The DNA end is a closer match to TRBJ2-7, so the J assignment may be wrong. CDR1 and CDR2 (germline): ENHRY, SYGVKD. The CDR3 is made up of 11 amino acids. The CDR3 protein is CAISESHEQYF. The CDR3 nucleotides read TGTGCCATCAGTGAGTCTCACGAGCAGTACTTC.

This chain links TRBV4-1 with TRBJ2-6; TRBD1 is a possible D gene (6 bases). Germline CDR1 MGHRA, CDR2 YSYEKL. The length of the CDR3 is 16 residues. Trimming cost V 3 bases and J 4 bases, with 13 bases left between them. CDR3: CASSQGQGSGANVLTF. The CDR3 region has the DNA TGCGCCAGCAGCCAGGGCCAGGGGTCGGGGGCCAACGTCCTGACTTTC.

The chain joins TRBV10-3 to TRBJ1-1; the D gene is possibly TRBD1 (5 bases). This CDR3 spans 13 amino acids. Germline V lookup: CDR1 ENHRY, CDR2 SYGVKD. Trimming left V 4 bases short and J 7 bases short, with 13 bases between. In nucleotides, the CDR3 is TGTGCCATCAGTGGTTGGCAGGGCGATGAAGCTTTCTTT. It is translated as CAISGWQGDEAFF.

This sequence joins TRBV28 and TRBJ1-6, with D unresolved. This CDR3 is 12 amino acids long. The V and J ends lost 7 bases and 16 bases respectively, with 17 bases between them. Germline CDR1 reads MDHEN; CDR2 reads SYDVKM. The CDR3 spells CASNSDLRPLHF. For the CDR3, the DNA is TGTGCCAGCAATAGTGACCTGCGGCCGCTCCACTTT.

This clone appeared once. J is TRBJ2-2 and V is TRBV7-6; 7 positions match TRBD2. This CDR3 contains 17 residues. With V trimmed by 3 bases and J by 0 bases, 7 bases remained unmatched. Germline lookup yields CDR1 SGHVS and CDR2 FNYEAQ. The CDR3 region is CASSFTLTSSNTGELFF. DNA of the CDR3: TGTGCCAGCAGCTTCACCCTGACTAGCTCGAACACCGGGGAGCTGTTTTTT.

This clone was observed once. This sequence joins TRBV15 and TRBJ1-2; D call uncertain. V was trimmed by 1 base and J by 8 bases, leaving 11 bases between them. CDR1 and CDR2 (germline): LNHNV, YYDKDF (reference sequence). This CDR3 has 13 residues. The CDR3 bases are TGTGCCACCAGCAGAGTGGGAGTCCAAGGCTACACCTTC. It translates to CATSRVGVQGYTF.